This TCR beta chain was sequenced in a study of CD8 T cells in ankylosing spondylitis. Study results and limitations: Clones linked to disease, bearing a CD8+ phenotype, were relatively rare in peripheral blood. Ankylosing spondylitis blood seemed to carry a telltale TCR beta motif made of fewer than ten highly homologous variants.

CDR1 DFQATT and CDR2 SNEGSKA come from the germline V gene (reference sequence). Trimming took 5 bases from V and 3 from J; bases not matched to a gene: 9. The CDR3 extends over 15 amino acids. TCRdb reanalysed the 5' RACE reads using MiXCR and keeps one entry per CDR3 protein. In the table there are about 540,000 distinct CDR3 sequences, about 13% of which are singletons. This clonotype was seen only a few times. The antigen is not known. The clonotype originates from a male donor with ankylosing spondylitis. Source material: blood, either unsorted or a sorted T cell fraction (not recorded which). This sequence joins TRBV20-1 and TRBJ2-3; 9 positions match TRBD2. DNA of the CDR3: TGCAGTGCTCGACCCGGCGGGAGGGCAACAGATACGCAGTATTTT. Protein: CSARPGGRATDTQYF.